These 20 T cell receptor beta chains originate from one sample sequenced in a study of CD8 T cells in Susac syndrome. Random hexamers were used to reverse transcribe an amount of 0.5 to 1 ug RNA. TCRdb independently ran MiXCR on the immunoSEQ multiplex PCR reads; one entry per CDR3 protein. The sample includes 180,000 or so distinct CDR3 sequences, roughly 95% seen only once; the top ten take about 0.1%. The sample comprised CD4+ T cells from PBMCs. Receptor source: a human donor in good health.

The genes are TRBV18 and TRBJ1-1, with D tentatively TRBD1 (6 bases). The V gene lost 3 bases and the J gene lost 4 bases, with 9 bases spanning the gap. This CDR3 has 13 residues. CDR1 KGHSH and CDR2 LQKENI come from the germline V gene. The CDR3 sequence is CASSPGQSTEAFF. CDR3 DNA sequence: TGTGCCAGCTCACCGGGACAATCCACTGAAGCTTTCTTT.

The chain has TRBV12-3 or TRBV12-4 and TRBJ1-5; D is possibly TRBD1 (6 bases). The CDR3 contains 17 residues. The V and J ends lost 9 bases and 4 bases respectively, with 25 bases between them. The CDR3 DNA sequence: TGTGCCAGTGACGCAAGGGGTGTAGGGGGTATTAATCAGCCCCAGCATTTT. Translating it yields CASDARGVGGINQPQHF.

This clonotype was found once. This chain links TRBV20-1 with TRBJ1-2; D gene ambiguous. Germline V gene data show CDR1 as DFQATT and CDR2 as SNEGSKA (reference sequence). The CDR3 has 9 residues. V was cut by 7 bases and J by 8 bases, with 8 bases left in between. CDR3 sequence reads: CSGGNGYTF. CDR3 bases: TGCAGTGGCGGTAACGGCTACACCTTC.

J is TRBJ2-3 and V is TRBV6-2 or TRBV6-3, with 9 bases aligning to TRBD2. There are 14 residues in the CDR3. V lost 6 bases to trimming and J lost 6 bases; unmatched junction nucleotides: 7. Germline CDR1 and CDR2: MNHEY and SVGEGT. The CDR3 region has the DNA TGTGCCAGCAGAAGAGGACTAGCGTGGGATACGCAGTATTTT. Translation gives CASRRGLAWDTQYF.

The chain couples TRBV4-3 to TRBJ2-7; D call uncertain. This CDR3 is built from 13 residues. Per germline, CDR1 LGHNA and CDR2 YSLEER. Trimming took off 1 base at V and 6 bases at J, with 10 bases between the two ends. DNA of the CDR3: TGCGCCAGCAGCCAAGGTAACGAACGCGAGCAGTACTTC. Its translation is CASSQGNEREQYF.

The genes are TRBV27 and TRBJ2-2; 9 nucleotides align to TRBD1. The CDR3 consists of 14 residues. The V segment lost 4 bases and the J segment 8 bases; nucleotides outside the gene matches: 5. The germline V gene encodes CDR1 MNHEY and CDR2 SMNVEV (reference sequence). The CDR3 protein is CASSWTGAFGELFF. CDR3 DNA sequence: TGTGCCAGCAGTTGGACAGGGGCTTTTGGGGAGCTGTTTTTT.

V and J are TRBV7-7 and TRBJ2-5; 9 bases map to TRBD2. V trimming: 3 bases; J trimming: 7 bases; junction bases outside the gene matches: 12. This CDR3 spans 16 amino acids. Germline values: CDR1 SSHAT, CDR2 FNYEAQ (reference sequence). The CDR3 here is CASSFDLAGFLGTQYF. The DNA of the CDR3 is TGTGCCAGCAGCTTTGATCTAGCGGGATTTCTCGGGACCCAGTACTTC. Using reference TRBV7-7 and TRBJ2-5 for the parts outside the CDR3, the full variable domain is GAGVSQSPRYKVTKRGQDVTLRCDPISSHATLYWYQQALGQGPEFLTYFNYEAQPDKSGLPSDRFSAERPEGSISTLTIQRTEQRDSAMYRCASSFDLAGFLGTQYFGPGTRLLVL.

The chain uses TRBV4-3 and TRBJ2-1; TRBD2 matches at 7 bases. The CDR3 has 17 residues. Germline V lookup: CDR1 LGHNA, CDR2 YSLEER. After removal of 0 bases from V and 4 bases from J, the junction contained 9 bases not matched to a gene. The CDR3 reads CASSQDWERDFYNEQFF. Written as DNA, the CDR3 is TGCGCCAGCAGCCAAGATTGGGAGCGGGATTTTTACAATGAGCAGTTCTTC.

CDR3 protein: CASSAVFFNEQFF. In DNA form, the CDR3 reads TGTGCCAGCAGCGCGGTGTTTTTCAATGAGCAGTTCTTC. The rearrangement uses TRBV11-2 and TRBJ2-1; D uncertain. The CDR3 is 13 residues long. Trimming cost V 5 bases and J 6 bases, with 11 bases left between them. Germline V gives CDR1 SGHAT, CDR2 FQNNGV.

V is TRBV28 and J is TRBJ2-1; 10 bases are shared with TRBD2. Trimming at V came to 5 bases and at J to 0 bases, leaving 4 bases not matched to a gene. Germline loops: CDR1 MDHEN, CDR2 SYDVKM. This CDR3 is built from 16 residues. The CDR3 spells CASSLAGADSYNEQFF. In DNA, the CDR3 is TGTGCCAGCAGTCTAGCGGGAGCCGACTCCTACAATGAGCAGTTCTTC.

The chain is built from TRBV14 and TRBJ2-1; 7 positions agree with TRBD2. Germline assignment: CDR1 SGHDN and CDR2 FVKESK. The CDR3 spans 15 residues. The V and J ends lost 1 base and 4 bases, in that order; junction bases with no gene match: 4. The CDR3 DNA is TGTGCCAGCAGCCAAGCCAGCGGGGTTTACAATGAGCAGTTCTTC. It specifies CASSQASGVYNEQFF.

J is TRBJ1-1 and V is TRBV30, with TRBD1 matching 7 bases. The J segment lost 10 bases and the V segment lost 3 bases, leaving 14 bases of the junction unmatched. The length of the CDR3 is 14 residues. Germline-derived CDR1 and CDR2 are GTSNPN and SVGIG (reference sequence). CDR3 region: CAWSHNTGDLGAFF. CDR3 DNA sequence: TGTGCCTGGAGCCATAACACAGGGGATCTAGGAGCTTTCTTT. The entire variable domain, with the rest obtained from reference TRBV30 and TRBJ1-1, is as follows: SQTIHQWPATLVQPVGSPLSLECTVEGTSNPNLYWYRQAAGRGLQLLFYSVGIGQISSEVPQNLSASRPQDRQFILSSKKLLLSDSGFYLCAWSHNTGDLGAFFGQGTRLTVV.

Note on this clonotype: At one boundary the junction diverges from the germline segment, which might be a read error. The CDR3 protein is CASSPGPSHEQYF. As DNA, the CDR3 is TGTGCCAGCAGCCCAGGACCCTCCCACGAGCAGTACTTC. The chain recombines TRBV7-2 with TRBJ2-7; D not certain. CDR1 is SGHTA and CDR2 is FQGNSA in the germline V gene. The CDR3 is 13 amino acids.

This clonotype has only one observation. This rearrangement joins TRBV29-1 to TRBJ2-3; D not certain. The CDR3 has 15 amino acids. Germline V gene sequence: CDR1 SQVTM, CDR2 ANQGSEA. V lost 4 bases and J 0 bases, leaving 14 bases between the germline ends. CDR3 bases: TGCAGCGTTGGCGTAGACGGATCTAGCACAGATACGCAGTATTTT. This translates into CSVGVDGSSTDTQYF.

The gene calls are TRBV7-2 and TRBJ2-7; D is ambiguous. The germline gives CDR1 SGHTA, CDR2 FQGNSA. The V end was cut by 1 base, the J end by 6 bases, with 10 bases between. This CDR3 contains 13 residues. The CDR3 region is CASSLVPRTEQYF. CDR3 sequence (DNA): TGTGCCAGCAGCTTAGTCCCCCGTACCGAGCAGTACTTC.

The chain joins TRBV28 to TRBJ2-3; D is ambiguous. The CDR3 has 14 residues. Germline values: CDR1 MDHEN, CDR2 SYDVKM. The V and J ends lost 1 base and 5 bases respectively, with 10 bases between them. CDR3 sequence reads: CASSLLTPQDTQYF. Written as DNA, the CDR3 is TGTGCCAGCAGTTTATTGACCCCACAAGATACGCAGTATTTT.

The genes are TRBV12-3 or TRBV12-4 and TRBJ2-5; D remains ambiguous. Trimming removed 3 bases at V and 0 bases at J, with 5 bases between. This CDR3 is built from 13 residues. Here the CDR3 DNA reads TGTGCCAGCAGTTTGAGCAACCAAGAGACCCAGTACTTC. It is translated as CASSLSNQETQYF.

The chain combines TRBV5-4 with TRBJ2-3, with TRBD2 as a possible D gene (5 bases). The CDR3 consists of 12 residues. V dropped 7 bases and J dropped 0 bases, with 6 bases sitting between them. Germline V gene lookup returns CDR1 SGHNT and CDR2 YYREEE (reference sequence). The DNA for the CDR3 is TGTGCCAGCGGAGGAAGCACAGATACGCAGTATTTT. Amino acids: CASGGSTDTQYF.

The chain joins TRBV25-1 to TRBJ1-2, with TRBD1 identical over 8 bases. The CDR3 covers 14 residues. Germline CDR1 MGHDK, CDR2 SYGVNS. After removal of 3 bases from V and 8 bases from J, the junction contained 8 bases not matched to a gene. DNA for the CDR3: TGTGCCAGCAGTGAGTTAACAGGGGGGCAAGGCTACACCTTC. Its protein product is CASSELTGGQGYTF.

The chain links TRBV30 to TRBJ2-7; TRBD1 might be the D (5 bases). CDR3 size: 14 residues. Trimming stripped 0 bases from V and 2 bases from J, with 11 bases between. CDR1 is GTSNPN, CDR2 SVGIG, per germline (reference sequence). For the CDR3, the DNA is TGTGCCTGGAGTGTGTCGATGGGGCCCTACGAGCAGTACTTC. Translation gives CAWSVSMGPYEQYF.